This T cell receptor beta chain was captured by sequencing in a study of blood T cell repertoires in COVID-19. On the study more broadly: Acute-phase and convalescent COVID-19 samples originated in the United States, Italy and Spain. PBMCs, B-cell-depleted T cells, or T cells were the source of the cDNA or gDNA that made up the material.

Comments on this clone: Sequence at one end of the junction differs from germline and may be a read error.

The length of the CDR3 is 15 residues. Germline V gives CDR1 SSHAT, CDR2 FNYEAQ (reference sequence). In the study's own analysis: Nucleated cell counts were estimated from reference gene primer amplification. Only in-frame clones appear in the TCRdb table, and some are missing; sequencing was by immunoSEQ multiplex PCR. Clone size and V and J calls were adopted from that table, with D and trimming inferred from the DNA. This sample has 200,000 or so clones, with 84% found just once. Sequenced input: peripheral blood. V gene TRBV7-7 combines with J gene TRBJ2-5; 8 nucleotides match TRBD2. This clonotype originated in a human donor in a cohort sampled during active COVID-19. The CDR3 region is CASSRQSGREETQYF. CDR3 nucleotides: TGTGCTAGCAGCCGACAAAGCGGGAGAGAGGAGACCCAGTACTTC. Looking up the rest from reference TRBV7-7 and TRBJ2-5 gives the full variable domain: GAGVSQSPRYKVTKRGQDVTLRCDPISSHATLYWYQQALGQGPEFLTYFNYEAQPDKSGLPSDRFSAERPEGSISTLTIQRTEQRDSAMYRCASSRQSGREETQYFGPGTRLLVL.